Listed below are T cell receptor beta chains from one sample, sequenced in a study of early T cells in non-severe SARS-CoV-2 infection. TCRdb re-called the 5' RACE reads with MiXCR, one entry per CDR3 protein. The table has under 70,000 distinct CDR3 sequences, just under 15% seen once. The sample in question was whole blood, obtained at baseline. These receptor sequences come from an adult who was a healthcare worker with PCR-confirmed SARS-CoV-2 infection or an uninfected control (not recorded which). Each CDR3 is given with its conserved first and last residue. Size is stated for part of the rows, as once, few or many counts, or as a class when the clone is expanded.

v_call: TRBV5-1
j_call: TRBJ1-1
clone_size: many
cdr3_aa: CASRGGQVIEAFF

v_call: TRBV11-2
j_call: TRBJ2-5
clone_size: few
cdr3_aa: CASTQSGAQYF

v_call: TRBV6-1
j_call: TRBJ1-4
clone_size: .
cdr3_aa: CASRSGSANEKLFF

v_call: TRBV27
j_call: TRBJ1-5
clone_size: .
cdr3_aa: CASSDRDSNQPQHF

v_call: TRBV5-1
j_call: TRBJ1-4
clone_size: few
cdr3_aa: CASSLDRGEEKLFF

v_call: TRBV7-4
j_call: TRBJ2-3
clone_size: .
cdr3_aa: CATPPGRWSDTQYF

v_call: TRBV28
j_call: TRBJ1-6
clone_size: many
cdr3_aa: CASSLLDVSDSPLHF

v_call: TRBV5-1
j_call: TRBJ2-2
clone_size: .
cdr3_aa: CASSPDTPDTGELFF

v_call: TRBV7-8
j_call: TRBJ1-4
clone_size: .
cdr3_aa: CASSTRTGRDEKLFF

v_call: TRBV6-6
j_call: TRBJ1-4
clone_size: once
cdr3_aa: CASRSGGLDEKLFF

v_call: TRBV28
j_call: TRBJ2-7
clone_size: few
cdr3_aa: CASSLEGLSYEQYF

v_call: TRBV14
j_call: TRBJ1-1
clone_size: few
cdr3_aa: CASSQDQGAGTEAFF

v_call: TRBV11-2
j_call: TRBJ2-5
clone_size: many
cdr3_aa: CASSLGDTGYPTQYF

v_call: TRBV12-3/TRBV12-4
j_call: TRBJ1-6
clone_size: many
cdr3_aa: CASSPGQFGDSPLHF

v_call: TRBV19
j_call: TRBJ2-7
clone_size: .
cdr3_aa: CASGGLAGGEQYF

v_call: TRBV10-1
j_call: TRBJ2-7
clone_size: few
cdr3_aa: CASSDPRGVDYEQYF

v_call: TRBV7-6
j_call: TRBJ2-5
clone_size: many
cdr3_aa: CASSYRTGNGETQYF

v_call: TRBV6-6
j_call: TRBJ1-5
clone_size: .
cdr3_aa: CASSYDGQDNQPQHF

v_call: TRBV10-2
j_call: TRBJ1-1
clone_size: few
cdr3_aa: CASSESRMNTEAFF

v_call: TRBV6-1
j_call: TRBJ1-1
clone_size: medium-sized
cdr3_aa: CASNLKFITEAFF

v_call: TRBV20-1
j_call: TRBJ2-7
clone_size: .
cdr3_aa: CSARRASYEQYF